This passage covers 2 T cell receptor beta chains from one sample sequenced in a study of technical replicates of blood from a few donors. TCRdb keeps only in-frame clones here, not all; method: immunoSEQ multiplex PCR. This sample carries tens of thousands of clones, approximately 96% of them seen once, and the ten largest clones take under 0.35%. Sequences were obtained from T cells isolated from PBMCs. These receptors were obtained from a human donor in good health.

V gene TRBV5-1 combines with J gene TRBJ2-2; the match to TRBD2 covers 9 bases. The CDR3 contains 16 residues. Per the germline V gene, CDR1 is SGHRS and CDR2 is YFSETQ. V was pared by 2 bases and J by 4 bases, with 6 bases of the junction left unmatched. This chain's CDR3 is CASSLRLAGSTGELFF. The CDR3 DNA reads TGCGCCAGCAGCTTAAGGCTAGCGGGAAGCACCGGGGAGCTGTTTTTT.

The J gene is TRBJ2-1, the V gene TRBV30; 11 nucleotides match TRBD2. The length of the CDR3 is 15 residues. J was trimmed by 8 bases and V by 1 base; bases with no gene match: 7. Germline V gene data show CDR1 as GTSNPN and CDR2 as SVGIG (reference sequence). CDR3: CAWSGTSGSIDEQFF. Written as DNA, the CDR3 is TGTGCCTGGAGTGGCACTAGCGGGAGTATTGATGAGCAGTTCTTC.